This TCR beta chain was identified during a study of response to subunit inactivated influenza vaccine. Study findings and constraints: With each seasonal influenza vaccination, the authors suggested, few new T cells are recruited.

Comment on this clonotype: Its cognate antigen is unknown.

TCRdb itself ran the RT-PCR reads through MiXCR, one entry per CDR3 protein. This repertoire shows 430,000 or so distinct CDR3 sequences, about a tenth found once; its top ten account for 12%. The origin of this receptor is a man aged 50 to 59 who received an inactivated influenza vaccine. The material was PBMCs from blood, obtained about 40 days after vaccination.

CDR3 DNA: TGTGCCAGCAGTTTGGATGGGCTTCAGCCCCAGCATTTT. The encoded protein is CASSLDGLQPQHF. This rearrangement joins TRBV12-3 or TRBV12-4 to TRBJ1-5; D is ambiguous. The V and J ends lost 3 bases and 6 bases respectively, with 9 bases between them. CDR3 length: 13 residues.